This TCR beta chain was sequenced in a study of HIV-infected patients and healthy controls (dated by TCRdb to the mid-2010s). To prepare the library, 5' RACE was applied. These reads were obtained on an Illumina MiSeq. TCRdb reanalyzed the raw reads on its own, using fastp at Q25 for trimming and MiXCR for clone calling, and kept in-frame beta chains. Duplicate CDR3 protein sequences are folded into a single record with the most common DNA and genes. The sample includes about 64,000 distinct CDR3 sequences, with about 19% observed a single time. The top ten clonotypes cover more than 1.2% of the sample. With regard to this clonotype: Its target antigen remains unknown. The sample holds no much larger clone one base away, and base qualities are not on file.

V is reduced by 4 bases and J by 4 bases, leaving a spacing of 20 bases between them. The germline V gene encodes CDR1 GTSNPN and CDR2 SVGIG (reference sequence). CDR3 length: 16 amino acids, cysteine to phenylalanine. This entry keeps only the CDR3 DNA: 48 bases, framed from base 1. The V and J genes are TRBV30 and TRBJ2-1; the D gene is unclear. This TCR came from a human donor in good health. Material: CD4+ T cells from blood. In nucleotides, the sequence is TGTGCCTGGACTACTCATACAGCCTTCGCGTACAATGAGCAGTTCTTC. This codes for CAWTTHTAFAYNEQFF.